This TCR beta chain stems from a study of T cell repertoires in cytomegalovirus infection. The overall study: Public TCR beta signatures marked donors with CMV infection and the matching HLA. The study's findings and limits: Cumulative public TCR beta family frequency identified CMV carriers with the relevant HLA.

Germline V gene sequence: CDR1 MDHEN, CDR2 SYDVKM. The CDR3 totals 12 residues. J lost 7 bases, V lost 11 bases, and 7 bases had no gene match. Each CDR3 protein is one row after TCRdb ran MiXCR on the reads. This table has fewer than 250,000 distinct CDR3 sequences, 9% to 15% appearing once. This clonotype was detected only a few times. Its antigen is unidentified. The chain carries TRBV28 and TRBJ2-1, with 8 nucleotides matching TRBD2. Sequencing used PBMCs. This receptor was identified in a human donor in good health (CMV status not recorded). Some clones in this sample may be carry-over from other donors' samples. CDR3: CASGGTLNEQFF. CDR3 coding DNA: TGTGCCTCGGGAGGGACCTTAAATGAGCAGTTCTTC. Full variable domain (outside the CDR3, taken from reference TRBV28 and TRBJ2-1): DVKVTQSSRYLVKRTGEKVFLECVQDMDHENMFWYRQDPGLGLRLIYFSYDVKMKEKGDIPEGYSVSREKKERFSLILESASTNQTSMYLCASGGTLNEQFFGPGTRLTVL.